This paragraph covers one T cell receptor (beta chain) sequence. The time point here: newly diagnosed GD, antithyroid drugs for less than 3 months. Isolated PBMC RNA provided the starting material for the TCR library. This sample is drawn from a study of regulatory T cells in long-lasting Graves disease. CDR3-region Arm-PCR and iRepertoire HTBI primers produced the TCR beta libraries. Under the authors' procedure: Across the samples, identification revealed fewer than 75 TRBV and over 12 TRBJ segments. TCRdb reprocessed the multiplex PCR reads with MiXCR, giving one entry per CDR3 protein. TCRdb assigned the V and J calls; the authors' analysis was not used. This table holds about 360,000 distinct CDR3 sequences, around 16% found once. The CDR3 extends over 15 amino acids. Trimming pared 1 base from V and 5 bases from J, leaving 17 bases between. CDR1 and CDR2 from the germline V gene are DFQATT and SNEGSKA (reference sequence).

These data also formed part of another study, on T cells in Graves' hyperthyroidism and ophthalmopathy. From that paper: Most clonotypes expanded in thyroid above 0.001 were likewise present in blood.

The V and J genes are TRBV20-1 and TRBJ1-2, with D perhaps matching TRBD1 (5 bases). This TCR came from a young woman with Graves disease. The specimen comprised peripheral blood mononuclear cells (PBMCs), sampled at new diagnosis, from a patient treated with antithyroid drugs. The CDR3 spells CSARAAGRGLYGYTF. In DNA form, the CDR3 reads TGCAGTGCTAGAGCGGCAGGGAGGGGACTGTATGGCTACACCTTC.